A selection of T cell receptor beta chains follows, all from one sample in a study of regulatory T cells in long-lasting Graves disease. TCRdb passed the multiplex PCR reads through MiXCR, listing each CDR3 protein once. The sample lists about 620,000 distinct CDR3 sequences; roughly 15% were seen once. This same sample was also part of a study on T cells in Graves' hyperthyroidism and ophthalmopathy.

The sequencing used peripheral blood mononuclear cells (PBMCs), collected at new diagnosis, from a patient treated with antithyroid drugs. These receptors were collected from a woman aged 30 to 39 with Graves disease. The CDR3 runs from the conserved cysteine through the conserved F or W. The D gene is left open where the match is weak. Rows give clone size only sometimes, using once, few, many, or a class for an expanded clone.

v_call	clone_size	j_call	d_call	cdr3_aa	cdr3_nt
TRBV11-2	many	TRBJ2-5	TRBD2	CASSHGGGRETQYF	TGTGCCAGCAGCCATGGGGGAGGGCGGGAGACCCAGTACTTC
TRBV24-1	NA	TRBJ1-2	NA	CATKEPPGYTF	TGTGCCACCAAGGAGCCACCTGGCTACACCTTC
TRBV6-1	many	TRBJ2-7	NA	CASNPTRNGEQYF	TGTGCCAGCAACCCTACACGGAACGGCGAGCAGTACTTC
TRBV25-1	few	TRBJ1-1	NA	CASIGTGRLTEAFF	TGTGCCAGCATCGGAACAGGGCGCCTCACTGAAGCTTTCTTT
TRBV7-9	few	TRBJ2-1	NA	CASSSANYNEQFF	TGTGCCAGCAGCTCCGCCAACTACAATGAGCAGTTCTTC
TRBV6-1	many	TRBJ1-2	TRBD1	CATGERDRDGLVYTF	TGTGCCACGGGGGAGCGGGACAGGGATGGCCTTGTCTACACCTTC
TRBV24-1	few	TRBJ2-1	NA	CATMPAGPAYNEQFF	TGTGCCACCATGCCAGCGGGCCCAGCCTACAATGAGCAGTTCTTC
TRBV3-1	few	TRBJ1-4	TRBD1	CASSQRGRANEKLFF	TGTGCCAGCAGCCAGAGGGGGCGAGCTAATGAAAAACTGTTTTTT
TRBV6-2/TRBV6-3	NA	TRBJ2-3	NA	CASSYNPLTASTDTQYF	TGTGCCAGCAGTTACAACCCCCTAACAGCTAGCACAGATACGCAGTATTTT
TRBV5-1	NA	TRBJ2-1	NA	CASTDVAGRNEQFF	TGCGCCTCGACGGACGTTGCGGGCCGAAATGAGCAGTTCTTC
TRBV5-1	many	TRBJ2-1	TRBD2	CASSTGTSGLYNEQFF	TGTGCCAGCAGCACCGGGACTAGCGGTCTGTACAATGAGCAGTTCTTC
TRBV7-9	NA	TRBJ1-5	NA	CASSTEQGPSNQPQHF	TGTGCCAGCAGCACTGAGCAGGGACCTTCGAATCAGCCCCAGCATTTT
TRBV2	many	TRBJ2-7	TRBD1	CASSVHPGQGVEQYF	TGTGCCAGCAGTGTCCATCCGGGACAGGGGGTCGAGCAGTACTTC
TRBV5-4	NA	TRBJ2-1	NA	CASSSRQSYNEQFF	TGTGCCAGCAGCTCCCGACAGAGCTACAATGAGCAGTTCTTC
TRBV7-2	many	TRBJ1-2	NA	CASSLWGTVESNYGYTF	TGTGCCAGCAGCTTATGGGGCACAGTAGAATCAAACTATGGCTACACCTTC
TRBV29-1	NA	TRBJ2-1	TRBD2	CSVEEGAGGFFDEQFF	TGCAGCGTTGAGGAGGGGGCGGGAGGGTTTTTCGATGAGCAGTTCTTC
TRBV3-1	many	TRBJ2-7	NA	CASSQEAGLAVPGEQYF	TGTGCCAGCAGCCAAGAAGCGGGCCTAGCCGTTCCCGGGGAGCAGTACTTC
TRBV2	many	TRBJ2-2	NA	CASRETSGNTGELFF	TGTGCCAGCAGGGAAACCAGCGGGAACACCGGGGAGCTGTTTTTT
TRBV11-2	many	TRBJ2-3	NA	CASSYVGGRYTDTQYF	TGTGCCAGCAGCTATGTTGGGGGCAGATACACAGATACGCAGTATTTT
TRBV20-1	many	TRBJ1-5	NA	CSASRVSQPQHF	TGCAGTGCTAGCAGGGTGAGTCAGCCCCAGCATTTT
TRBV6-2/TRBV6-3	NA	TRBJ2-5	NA	CASSYSKETQYF	TGTGCCAGCAGTTACTCGAAAGAGACCCAGTACTTC
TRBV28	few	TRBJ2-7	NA	CASSLIGFSYEQYF	TGTGCCAGCAGTTTAATCGGGTTCTCCTACGAGCAGTACTTC
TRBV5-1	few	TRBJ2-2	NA	CASSPAREASTGELFF	TGCGCCAGCAGCCCTGCGCGCGAAGCGAGCACCGGGGAGCTGTTTTTT
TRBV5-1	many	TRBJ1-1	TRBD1	CASSGHRGRNTEAFF	TGCGCCAGCAGCGGACACAGGGGGAGGAACACTGAAGCTTTCTTT
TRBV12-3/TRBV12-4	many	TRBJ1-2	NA	CASTKKAGNYGYTF	TGTGCCAGCACCAAAAAGGCGGGGAACTATGGCTACACCTTC
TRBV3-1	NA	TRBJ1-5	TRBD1	CASSLTGGANQPQHF	TGTGCCAGCAGCCTAACAGGGGGCGCGAATCAGCCCCAGCATTTT